This passage covers 5 T cell receptor beta chains from one sample sequenced in a study of shared clonotypes between healthy human individuals. Naive CD8 cells, CD45RO-negative and positively selected for CCR7, excluded terminally differentiated effector memory CD45RA+ cells. Clones were sequenced by immunoSEQ multiplex PCR, and TCRdb holds only the in-frame ones, with some missing. The sample contains fewer than 1 million clones, approximately 96% of which appear only once. The sequencing input was naive CD8+ T cells sorted from blood. The receptors originated from a young man in good health.

V is TRBV7-3 and J is TRBJ2-3, with 7 positions matching TRBD2. The CDR3 sequence is 15 residues long. V lost 4 bases to trimming and J lost 1 base; unmatched junction nucleotides: 5. Per the germline V gene, CDR1 is SGHTA and CDR2 is FQGTGA. Here the CDR3 DNA reads TGTGCCAGCAGCTACCGTAGCGGGCGCACAGATACGCAGTATTTT. Protein product: CASSYRSGRTDTQYF.

CDR3 in amino acids: CASSSTRGYEQYF. DNA for the CDR3: TGTGCCAGCAGTTCAACACGAGGCTACGAGCAGTACTTC. The chain recombines TRBV27 with TRBJ2-7; D not resolved. V was pared by 4 bases and J by 3 bases, with 10 bases between. The germline V gene encodes CDR1 MNHEY and CDR2 SMNVEV (reference sequence). The CDR3 runs to 13 residues.

The CDR3 DNA follows: TGCAGCGTTCGGACTAACAGGCATGAGCAGTTCTTC. This codes for CSVRTNRHEQFF. This rearrangement joins TRBV29-1 to TRBJ2-1; TRBD2 might be the D (6 bases). V was clipped by 5 bases and J by 8 bases, with 13 bases between them. The CDR3 loop spans 12 amino acids. In germline, CDR1 is SQVTM, CDR2 ANQGSEA.

This sequence joins TRBV11-2 and TRBJ2-7; the match to TRBD1 covers 7 bases. Germline V CDR1 and CDR2: SGHAT, FQNNGV. The CDR3 loop spans 13 amino acids. The trim removed 7 bases at V and 2 bases at J, leaving 5 bases unmatched. The CDR3 is CASNPQGTYEQYF. CDR3 bases: TGTGCCAGCAACCCACAGGGGACCTACGAGCAGTACTTC.

The V gene is TRBV15, the J gene TRBJ2-7; D not resolved. CDR1 and CDR2 from the germline V gene are LNHNV and YYDKDF (reference sequence). CDR3 length equals 16 residues. Trimming stripped 0 bases from V and 5 bases from J, with 17 bases between. This CDR3 is CATSRDLMMGSNEQYF. The CDR3 bases are TGTGCCACCAGCAGAGATCTGATGATGGGGTCGAACGAGCAGTACTTC.